One sample yielded the 9 T cell receptor beta chains listed below, sequenced in a study of blood T cell repertoires in COVID-19. Method: immunoSEQ multiplex PCR; TCRdb's copy keeps in-frame clones and lacks some. This table holds roughly 280,000 clones, about 89% found once. Sequencing was performed on peripheral blood. Source of these receptors: a middle-aged man with active or convalescent COVID-19.

This chain joins TRBV11-2 and TRBJ2-7; 7 positions agree with TRBD2. Germline V gene lookup returns CDR1 SGHAT and CDR2 FQNNGV. Trimming took 0 bases from V and 3 from J; bases not matched to a gene: 2. The CDR3 covers 14 residues. In DNA form, the CDR3 reads TGTGCCAGCAGCTTAGATCCGGGGGGCTACGAGCAGTACTTC. The encoded protein is CASSLDPGGYEQYF.

This clone appeared a single time. The V call is TRBV9, the J call TRBJ2-3; TRBD2 agrees at 11 bases. Germline V gene lookup returns CDR1 SGDLS and CDR2 YYNGEE. The ends lost 4 bases at V and 2 bases at J; junction bases unmatched: 9. This CDR3 comprises 17 residues. For the CDR3, the DNA is TGTGCCAGCAGCCCCTGGGGGACTAGCGGCAACACAGATACGCAGTATTTT. It is translated as CASSPWGTSGNTDTQYF.

This chain joins TRBV23-1 and TRBJ2-3; unclear D gene. TRBV23-1 is filed as an ORF, its function uncertain. With 5 bases removed from V and 2 bases from J, the gap between germline ends came to 11 bases. The CDR3 consists of 14 residues. The CDR3 loop reads CASSVEENTDTQYF. As DNA, the CDR3 is TGCGCCAGCAGTGTTGAAGAGAACACAGATACGCAGTATTTT.

This clone was seen a single time. V gene TRBV2 combines with J gene TRBJ2-5; a possible D gene is TRBD2 (5 bases). CDR1 and CDR2 (germline): SNHLY, FYNNEI. Trimming stripped 3 bases from V and 5 bases from J, with 13 bases between. This CDR3 spans 14 amino acids. The CDR3 region is CASSEDSVRETQYF. In nucleotides, the CDR3 is TGTGCCAGCAGTGAGGATAGCGTAAGGGAGACCCAGTACTTC. The entire variable domain, with the rest obtained from reference TRBV2 and TRBJ2-5, is as follows: EPEVTQTPSHQVTQMGQEVILRCVPISNHLYFYWYRQILGQKVEFLVSFYNNEISEKSEIFDDQFSVERPDGSNFTLKIRSTKLEDSAMYFCASSEDSVRETQYFGPGTRLLVL.

This clone was picked up one time. This chain uses TRBV2 with TRBJ1-5; D is unresolved. V was trimmed by 2 bases and J by 0 bases, leaving 26 bases between them. CDR3 length equals 21 residues. Germline V CDR1 and CDR2: SNHLY, FYNNEI. The CDR3: CASSEPPLRTVGKYSNQPQHF. The CDR3, as DNA: TGTGCCAGCAGTGAACCCCCCCTGAGGACTGTGGGGAAATATAGCAATCAGCCCCAGCATTTT. Full variable domain (outside the CDR3, taken from reference TRBV2 and TRBJ1-5): EPEVTQTPSHQVTQMGQEVILRCVPISNHLYFYWYRQILGQKVEFLVSFYNNEISEKSEIFDDQFSVERPDGSNFTLKIRSTKLEDSAMYFCASSEPPLRTVGKYSNQPQHFGDGTRLSIL.

This chain joins TRBV11-2 and TRBJ1-5; tentative D call: TRBD1 (5 bases). This CDR3 has 14 residues. Germline V gene data show CDR1 as SGHAT and CDR2 as FQNNGV. Trimming cost V 5 bases and J 6 bases, with 14 bases left between them. DNA of the CDR3: TGTGCCAGCAGCGAACGAGGGGAGGCTCAGCCCCAGCATTTT. Amino acid sequence: CASSERGEAQPQHF.

The chain joins TRBV7-8 to TRBJ2-1; 8 bases are a match to TRBD2. Germline assignment: CDR1 SGHVS and CDR2 FQNEAQ. After removal of 5 bases from V and 8 bases from J, the junction contained 17 bases not matched to a gene. This CDR3 is built from 17 residues. Here the CDR3 reads CASSPGAYAGGVYEQFF. The CDR3, as DNA: TGTGCCAGCAGCCCAGGGGCCTATGCGGGAGGAGTCTATGAGCAGTTCTTC.

The chain couples TRBV28 to TRBJ2-1; D is perhaps TRBD1 (6 bases). There are 16 residues in the CDR3. V was shortened by 10 bases and J by 10 bases, with 29 bases between the two germline ends. Germline V gene data show CDR1 as MDHEN and CDR2 as SYDVKM. DNA of the CDR3: TGTGCCACCAGCATCTTGGGGGACAATTTACAATTGGAGCAGTTCTTC. It translates to CATSILGDNLQLEQFF.

This sequence joins TRBV12-3 or TRBV12-4 and TRBJ1-1, with D possibly being TRBD1 (5 bases). This CDR3 comprises 13 residues. V lost 3 bases and J 4 bases, leaving 9 bases between the germline ends. The CDR3 region is CASSLGQTTEAFF. The CDR3 region has the DNA TGTGCCAGCAGTTTGGGGCAGACCACTGAAGCTTTCTTT.